Following are 22 T cell receptor beta chains from one sample sequenced in a study of CD8 T cells in Susac syndrome. cDNA came from about 0.51 to 1 ug RNA primed by random hexamers. A single record per CDR3 protein comes from TCRdb applying MiXCR to the immunoSEQ multiplex PCR reads. The table lists about 90,000 distinct CDR3 sequences, approximately 96% of them singletons. Sequenced material: CD8+ T cells from PBMCs. These TCRs come from a human donor with Susac syndrome.

The chain combines TRBV20-1 with TRBJ2-6, with a possible D match to TRBD1 (6 bases). This CDR3 comprises 15 residues. Per the germline V gene, CDR1 is DFQATT and CDR2 is SNEGSKA (reference sequence). V lost 3 bases and J 2 bases, leaving 11 bases between the germline ends. The CDR3 spells CSASTGLAGANVLTF. CDR3 nucleotide sequence: TGCAGTGCTAGTACAGGGTTGGCTGGGGCCAACGTCCTGACTTTC.

The V call is TRBV3-1, the J call TRBJ2-1, with D maybe TRBD1 (5 bases). This CDR3 contains 13 residues. V lost 4 bases, J lost 7 bases, and 11 bases lay in between. From germline, CDR1 is LGHDT and CDR2 YNNKEL (reference sequence). CDR3 nucleotide sequence: TGTGCCAGCAGCCCCAGGGTGCGGAATGAGCAGTTCTTC. Protein: CASSPRVRNEQFF.

V gene TRBV24-1 combines with J gene TRBJ1-2; D ambiguous. CDR3 length equals 14 residues. Germline assignment: CDR1 KGHDR and CDR2 SFDVKD. V lost 5 bases and J 0 bases, leaving 9 bases between the germline ends. In DNA, the CDR3 is TGTGCCACCAGTGGGGAGGGTACTAACTATGGCTACACCTTC. Encoded protein: CATSGEGTNYGYTF.

The rearrangement uses TRBV15 and TRBJ2-3; D is perhaps TRBD2 (6 bases). The V gene's germline CDR1 is LNHNV and CDR2 YYDKDF (reference sequence). V lost 0 bases, J lost 1 base, and 8 bases lay in between. This CDR3 has 15 amino acids. Here the CDR3 reads CATSREPGGTDTQYF. CDR3 nucleotides: TGTGCCACCAGCAGAGAACCGGGAGGCACAGATACGCAGTATTTT.

The V and J genes are TRBV7-3 and TRBJ2-1; 11 bases map to TRBD2. This CDR3 is 15 amino acids long. The V gene end was trimmed by 4 bases and the J gene end by 4 bases; junction bases not matched to a gene: 3. In germline, CDR1 is SGHTA, CDR2 FQGTGA. DNA for the CDR3: TGTGCCAGCAGCTCGACTAGCGGGGTATACAATGAGCAGTTCTTC. Encoded protein: CASSSTSGVYNEQFF.

V and J are TRBV7-8 and TRBJ2-3; 8 nucleotides line up with TRBD2. The CDR3 spans 14 residues. The germline CDR1 and CDR2 sequences are SGHVS and FQNEAQ. V trimming: 3 bases; J trimming: 6 bases; junction bases outside the gene matches: 5. DNA for the CDR3: TGTGCCAGCAGCTTCGGGGGGGCCACGGATACGCAGTATTTT. Translated: CASSFGGATDTQYF. Using reference TRBV7-8 and TRBJ2-3 for the parts outside the CDR3, the full variable domain is GAGVSQSPRYKVAKRGQDVALRCDPISGHVSLFWYQQALGQGPEFLTYFQNEAQLDKSGLPSDRFFAERPEGSVSTLKIQRTQQEDSAVYLCASSFGGATDTQYFGPGTRLTVL.

The rearrangement uses TRBV28 and TRBJ1-2; D remains ambiguous. V was shortened by 5 bases and J by 6 bases, with 4 bases between the two germline ends. In germline, CDR1 is MDHEN, CDR2 SYDVKM. The CDR3 spans 10 residues. CDR3 DNA sequence: TGTGCCAGCAGTGCAGATGGCTACACCTTC. Protein product: CASSADGYTF.

The V gene is TRBV4-1, the J gene TRBJ2-1; D is unclear. Trimming left V 4 bases short and J 10 bases short, with 11 bases between. The CDR3 runs 12 residues. In germline, CDR1 is MGHRA, CDR2 YSYEKL. CDR3 loop: CASSRDLGEQFF. The CDR3 DNA is TGCGCCAGCAGCCGAGATCTGGGGGAGCAGTTCTTC.

The rearrangement uses TRBV24-1 and TRBJ2-3, with a weak D call TRBD1 (7 bases). The CDR3 consists of 15 residues. The germline CDR1 and CDR2 sequences are KGHDR and SFDVKD. Trimming took 4 bases from V and 4 from J, leaving 14 bases between them. The CDR3 loop reads CATSDPEGAADTQYF. The CDR3 DNA reads as TGTGCCACCAGTGACCCGGAGGGGGCCGCAGATACGCAGTATTTT.

The chain carries TRBV27 and TRBJ2-1; a possible D gene is TRBD2 (6 bases). V was trimmed by 7 bases and J by 7 bases, leaving 17 bases between them. CDR1 is MNHEY, CDR2 SMNVEV, per germline (reference sequence). The CDR3 has 14 amino acids. The CDR3 bases are TGTGCCAGCAACCATCGCGGGGCCGCGAATGAGCAGTTCTTC. Translated, it gives CASNHRGAANEQFF.

The chain combines TRBV6-2 or TRBV6-3 with TRBJ1-2, with D hard to call. The CDR3 has 13 residues. Between the trimmed V and J ends, which lost 7 bases and 5 bases, there was a span of 14 bases. The germline CDR1 and CDR2 sequences are MNHEY and SVGEGT. Here the CDR3 reads CASTLTGRYGYTF. For the CDR3, the DNA is TGTGCCAGCACCCTTACTGGACGGTATGGCTACACCTTC.

The V gene is TRBV6-5, the J gene TRBJ1-1; TRBD1 might be the D (6 bases). CDR1 is MNHEY, CDR2 SVGAGI, per germline. The CDR3 covers 14 residues. The V end was cut by 3 bases, the J end by 2 bases, with 10 bases between. Here the CDR3 reads CASSYNRVNTEAFF. The CDR3 DNA follows: TGTGCCAGCAGTTATAACAGGGTAAACACTGAAGCTTTCTTT.

The chain uses TRBV4-3 and TRBJ1-4; D possibly corresponds to TRBD1 (5 bases). The V end was cut by 2 bases, the J end by 4 bases, with 8 bases between. Germline loops: CDR1 LGHNA, CDR2 YSLEER. This CDR3 is 14 amino acids long. The CDR3 DNA is TGCGCCAGCAGCCAATCAGGGAATAATGAAAAACTGTTTTTT. Its translation is CASSQSGNNEKLFF.

The V and J genes are TRBV20-1 and TRBJ2-1, with 9 bases lining up with TRBD1. CDR1 and CDR2 (germline): DFQATT, SNEGSKA (reference sequence). J was trimmed by 0 bases and V by 0 bases; bases with no gene match: 6. The CDR3 spans 17 residues. CDR3 loop: CSARDRRQGGSYNEQFF. As DNA, the CDR3 is TGCAGTGCTAGAGATCGAAGACAGGGGGGCTCCTACAATGAGCAGTTCTTC.

V is TRBV29-1 and J is TRBJ1-5; D is possibly TRBD1 (5 bases). V gave up 5 bases and J gave up 4 bases, with 12 bases separating them. The length of the CDR3 is 13 residues. The germline V gene encodes CDR1 SQVTM and CDR2 ANQGSEA. The CDR3 region has the DNA TGCAGCGTTCAAAGGGACCGGAATCAGCCCCAGCATTTT. It translates to CSVQRDRNQPQHF.

The chain joins TRBV20-1 to TRBJ2-7; D is ambiguous. The germline V gene encodes CDR1 DFQATT and CDR2 SNEGSKA (reference sequence). Trimming cost V 3 bases and J 4 bases, with 10 bases left between them. The CDR3 consists of 12 residues. DNA for the CDR3: TGCAGTGCTAGCGAGCTCCAGTACGAGCAGTACTTC. Its protein product is CSASELQYEQYF.

This sequence joins TRBV23-1 and TRBJ1-1; no clear D. TRBV23-1 is recorded as an ORF, its role being uncertain. V dropped 0 bases and J dropped 1 base, with 12 bases sitting between them. The CDR3 consists of 16 residues. DNA for the CDR3: TGCGCCAGCAGTCAATCCAACCTTACGGGGAACACTGAAGCTTTCTTT. This codes for CASSQSNLTGNTEAFF.

The chain couples TRBV25-1 to TRBJ1-1; no definite D call. The V gene's germline CDR1 is MGHDK and CDR2 SYGVNS. The CDR3 contains 14 residues. Between the trimmed V and J ends, which lost 5 bases and 7 bases, there was a span of 17 bases. CDR3 protein: CASSRPGGGGEAFF. The CDR3, as DNA: TGTGCCAGCAGTAGGCCCGGCGGAGGTGGTGAAGCTTTCTTT.

This chain connects TRBV5-4 to TRBJ2-1; possible D gene TRBD1, 6 bases. Germline lookup yields CDR1 SGHNT and CDR2 YYREEE (reference sequence). V was clipped by 4 bases and J by 1 base, with 15 bases between them. The length of the CDR3 is 16 residues. CDR3 in amino acids: CASSGTLDSSYNEQFF. The CDR3 nucleotides are TGTGCCAGCAGCGGTACCTTGGACAGTTCCTACAATGAGCAGTTCTTC.

The chain carries TRBV27 and TRBJ1-5, with 8 bases fitting TRBD1. Germline CDR1 is MNHEY and CDR2 is SMNVEV (reference sequence). The CDR3 sequence is 14 residues long. V lost 5 bases to trimming and J lost 3 bases; unmatched junction nucleotides: 3. The CDR3 region is CASSGTGFNQPQHF. In nucleotides, the CDR3 is TGTGCCAGCAGTGGGACAGGCTTCAATCAGCCCCAGCATTTT.

V and J are TRBV29-1 and TRBJ1-3; D unresolved. CDR3 length: 14 amino acids. Trimming removed 4 bases from V and 1 base from J, with 11 bases in between. The germline gives CDR1 SQVTM, CDR2 ANQGSEA. The CDR3 protein is CSVARVPSGNTIYF. For the CDR3, the DNA is TGCAGCGTTGCGAGGGTCCCTTCTGGAAACACCATATATTTT. Complete variable domain (other parts from reference TRBV29-1 and TRBJ1-3): SAVISQKPSRDICQRGTSLTIQCQVDSQVTMMFWYRQQPGQSLTLIATANQGSEATYESGFVIDKFPISRPNLTFSTLTVSNMSPEDSSIYLCSVARVPSGNTIYFGEGSWLTVV.

This chain joins TRBV15 and TRBJ2-2, with TRBD1 identical over 7 bases. This CDR3 comprises 14 residues. V gave up 7 bases and J gave up 0 bases; unmatched junction bases: 2. Germline lookup yields CDR1 LNHNV and CDR2 YYDKDF (reference sequence). The CDR3 DNA is TGTGCCACCAACGGACAGGCGAACACCGGGGAGCTGTTTTTT. This sequence encodes CATNGQANTGELFF.